Listed below are T cell receptor beta chains from one sample, sequenced in a study. TCRdb redid the calling of the 5' RACE reads with MiXCR, one entry per CDR3 protein. The data contain about 32,000 distinct CDR3 sequences, approximately 25% of them singletons. Input material: memory CD4+ T cells sorted from blood. Every receptor here comes from a female donor with breast cancer. The CDR3 runs from the conserved cysteine through the conserved F or W. Each record gives: CDR3 length, V gene, D gene, clone size, J gene, CDR3 DNA, CDR3 protein. The D gene is left open where the match is weak. Clone size is shown for a subset of rows, as once, few, many or a class of expanded clone.

15	TRBV7-2	TRBD1	NA	TRBJ2-7	TGTGCCAGCAGCTTAGCAGGACAGGGGTCCTACGAGCAGTACTTC	CASSLAGQGSYEQYF
15	TRBV4-1	TRBD2	NA	TRBJ2-5	TGCGCCAGCAGCCGGTTAGCGGGGGGGCTCGAGACCCAGTACTTC	CASSRLAGGLETQYF
14	TRBV6-2/TRBV6-3	NA	few	TRBJ1-5	TGTGCCAGCAATGGATTCTATAGCAATCAGCCCCAGCATTTT	CASNGFYSNQPQHF
14	TRBV27	NA	many	TRBJ1-5	TGTGCCAGCAGTTCCAGGGCGAAGGCTCAGCCCCAGCATTTT	CASSSRAKAQPQHF
14	TRBV28	NA	NA	TRBJ1-6	TGTGCCAGCAGTTTAAGTCCTCGTAATTCACCCCTCCACTTT	CASSLSPRNSPLHF
16	TRBV20-1	NA	few	TRBJ2-3	TGCAGTGCTAGACGTCCTGGGCCCCCTGGGGCAGATACGCAGTATTTT	CSARRPGPPGADTQYF
16	TRBV7-9	NA	NA	TRBJ2-1	TGTGCCAGCAGCAACCTCAGGGGTAGCTCCTACAATAAGCAGTTCTTC	CASSNLRGSSYNKQFF
14	TRBV5-1	NA	many	TRBJ2-2	TGCGCCAGCAGCTTGGATAGGACCACCGGGGAGCTGTTTTTT	CASSLDRTTGELFF
14	TRBV7-9	NA	NA	TRBJ2-2	TGTGCCAGCAGCATAGGGGCGCCACCCGGGGAGCTGTTTTTT	CASSIGAPPGELFF
12	TRBV6-2/TRBV6-3	NA	NA	TRBJ2-7	TGTGCCAGCAGCTCCCCCGACTACGAGCAGTACTTC	CASSSPDYEQYF
11	TRBV20-1	NA	few	TRBJ2-5	TGCAGTGCTAGAATGGTGGAGACCCAGTACTTC	CSARMVETQYF
13	TRBV5-1	NA	many	TRBJ1-1	TGCGCCAGCAGCACAAGGGGGGGTACTGAAGCTTTCTTT	CASSTRGGTEAFF
14	TRBV7-9	TRBD2	few	TRBJ2-7	TGTGCCAGCAGCGCTCCGGGACTAGAATACGAGCAGTACTTC	CASSAPGLEYEQYF
12	TRBV16	NA	NA	TRBJ2-5	TGTGCCAGCAGCCAATCTAAGGAGACCCAGTACTTC	CASSQSKETQYF
15	TRBV7-8	NA	NA	TRBJ2-7	TGTGCCAGCAGCCCCTGGGACGTCAGCTCCTACGAGCAGTACTTC	CASSPWDVSSYEQYF
14	TRBV14	NA	NA	TRBJ1-1	TGTGCCAGCAGCCACGCAGGGATGAACACTGAAGCTTTCTTT	CASSHAGMNTEAFF
17	TRBV9	TRBD1	NA	TRBJ2-2	TGTGCCAGCAGCGTCCCCCGCGGACAGGGGGACACCGGGGAGCTGTTTTTT	CASSVPRGQGDTGELFF
13	TRBV10-1	NA	many	TRBJ2-7	TGCGCCAGCACACAGGTGATATCCTACGAGCAGTACTTC	CASTQVISYEQYF
17	TRBV4-1	TRBD2	NA	TRBJ2-2	TGCGCCAGCAGCCAAGGTGAACTAGCGGGCAACATCGGGGAGCTGTTTTTT	CASSQGELAGNIGELFF
14	TRBV5-5	TRBD1	few	TRBJ1-4	TGTGCCAGCAGCCTATGGGACAGGGATGAAAAACTGTTTTTT	CASSLWDRDEKLFF
15	TRBV7-9	NA	NA	TRBJ2-7	TGTGCCAGCAGCCCCCCGGGACTCACAACTTACGAGCAGTACTTC	CASSPPGLTTYEQYF
15	TRBV5-1	TRBD2	few	TRBJ2-1	TGCGCCAGCAGCTTGAACGGGGGGGCCAGGAATGAGCAGTTCTTC	CASSLNGGARNEQFF
13	TRBV29-1	NA	NA	TRBJ2-6	TGCAGCGTTGGCAGGGCTGGGGCCAACGTCCTGACTTTC	CSVGRAGANVLTF
13	TRBV10-2	TRBD1	NA	TRBJ2-1	TGCGCCAGCACGGCAGGGGGACACAATGAGCAGTTCTTC	CASTAGGHNEQFF
16	TRBV28	TRBD2	few	TRBJ2-3	TGTGCCAGCAGTTTAGGGCTAGCGGGGCTCACAGATACGCAGTATTTT	CASSLGLAGLTDTQYF
15	TRBV14	NA	few	TRBJ2-5	TGTGCCAGCAGCCAAGTGACGTTACGGCAGGAGACCCAGTACTTC	CASSQVTLRQETQYF
14	TRBV20-1	NA	few	TRBJ1-1	TGCAGTGCCCAGCCTGACAGGACGAACACTGAAGCTTTCTTT	CSAQPDRTNTEAFF